These 14 T cell receptor beta chains share one sample of origin, sequenced in a study of post-analysis software for immune sequencing data. General study points: Patients showed TRBV5-6, TRBV5-1 and TRBV20-1 among a few TRBV segments more frequent than in controls.

These receptors' targets are unknown. Unique molecular identifiers tagged the TCR beta cDNA libraries. TCRdb ran MiXCR on the PCR reads and lists one entry per CDR3 protein. Among approximately 360,000 distinct CDR3 sequences listed, roughly 30% were seen once. What was sequenced was blood. The receptor source for this set is a girl under 18 with multiple sclerosis.

The chain recombines TRBV2 with TRBJ2-4, with TRBD2 matching 8 bases. The end of the DNA fits TRBJ2-7 better, so the J call may be wrong. This CDR3 is 16 amino acids long. Germline V gives CDR1 SNHLY, CDR2 FYNNEI. In DNA, the CDR3 is TGTGCCAGCACCTTCCCGGGGGGGGCTAGACCCTACGAGCAGTACTTC. It specifies CASTFPGGARPYEQYF.

This clonotype was counted a few times. The genes are TRBV5-4 and TRBJ2-5; tentatively, D is TRBD1 or TRBD2 (6 bases each). The J call may be wrong; the DNA end is better matched by TRBJ2-7. CDR1 and CDR2 from the germline V gene are SGHNT and YYREEE (reference sequence). This CDR3 is 15 amino acids long. CDR3 DNA: TGTGCCAGCAGCCCTGGGGGCCTTGGGGGGTACGAGCAGTACTTC. The encoded protein is CASSPGGLGGYEQYF.

This clonotype has only a few counts. V is TRBV20-1 and J is TRBJ2-6; TRBD2 might be the D (6 bases). There are 18 residues in the CDR3. Germline V gives CDR1 DFQATT, CDR2 SNEGSKA (reference sequence). The V and J ends lost 7 bases and 1 base respectively, with 23 bases between them. Here the CDR3 DNA reads TGCAGTGTCCAAGTCGGGGAGGCTAGTACTTCTGGGGCCAACGTCCTGACTTTC. Its protein product is CSVQVGEASTSGANVLTF.

This clonotype appeared a few times. The rearrangement links TRBV29-1 to TRBJ2-7; 7 bases are a match to TRBD1. The CDR3 spans 14 residues. V dropped 6 bases and J dropped 2; count of bases not matched to a gene: 10. Germline V gene sequence: CDR1 SQVTM, CDR2 ANQGSEA. The CDR3 loop reads CSVQGQVGTYEQYF. CDR3 in DNA: TGCAGCGTCCAAGGACAGGTGGGAACCTACGAGCAGTACTTC.

Only a few counts were recorded for this clonotype. The chain couples TRBV24-1 to TRBJ2-1; 13 bases agree with TRBD2. J gave up 8 bases and V 5 bases, and 5 bases lay outside the gene matches. This CDR3 comprises 15 residues. Germline V CDR1 and CDR2: KGHDR, SFDVKD. CDR3 sequence (DNA): TGTGCCACCAGTGCCCCGGGACTAGCGGGGTATGAGCAGTTCTTC. Translated: CATSAPGLAGYEQFF.

This chain joins TRBV2 and TRBJ1-2, with D unclear. Trimming cost V 0 bases and J 6 bases, with 5 bases left between them. The CDR3 runs 12 residues. Germline loops: CDR1 SNHLY, CDR2 FYNNEI. DNA for the CDR3: TGTGCCAGCAGTGAAGCGGAGCATGGCTACACCTTC. Its translation is CASSEAEHGYTF. Full variable domain (missing parts from reference TRBV2 and TRBJ1-2): EPEVTQTPSHQVTQMGQEVILRCVPISNHLYFYWYRQILGQKVEFLVSFYNNEISEKSEIFDDQFSVERPDGSNFTLKIRSTKLEDSAMYFCASSEAEHGYTFGSGTRLTVV.

The chain joins TRBV6-5 to TRBJ1-2; 7 bases line up with TRBD1. Germline-derived CDR1 and CDR2 are MNHEY and SVGAGI. After removal of 7 bases from V and 2 bases from J, the junction contained 4 bases not matched to a gene. The CDR3 covers 13 residues. CDR3 bases: TGTGCCAGCAACAGGGACAGAAACTATGGCTACACCTTC. Its translation is CASNRDRNYGYTF.

This clonotype was found a few times. The chain combines TRBV6-5 with TRBJ2-7, with D maybe TRBD1 (6 bases). Germline V gene lookup returns CDR1 MNHEY and CDR2 SVGAGI. The V end lost 10 bases, the J end lost 7 bases, and 20 bases lay between the germline ends. The length of the CDR3 is 13 residues. The CDR3 DNA reads as TGTGCCACTTTGGGGCAGGGGTTTGGGGAGCAGTACTTC. This encodes CATLGQGFGEQYF.

The rearrangement links TRBV15 to TRBJ2-1; no reliable D call. Trimming shortened V by 0 bases and J by 4 bases, and 16 bases separated the two germline ends. The CDR3 is 17 amino acids. Germline V gives CDR1 LNHNV, CDR2 YYDKDF (reference sequence). The CDR3 sequence: CATSRDSKPMTYNEQFF. The DNA for the CDR3 is TGTGCCACCAGCAGAGATAGTAAGCCCATGACTTACAATGAGCAGTTCTTC. The whole variable domain, remainder taken from reference TRBV15 and TRBJ2-1, is DAMVIQNPRYQVTQFGKPVTLSCSQTLNHNVMYWYQQKSSQAPKLLFHYYDKDFNNEADTPDNFQSRRPNTSFCFLDIRSPGLGDTAMYLCATSRDSKPMTYNEQFFGPGTRLTVL.

The V gene is TRBV9, the J gene TRBJ1-4; 7 positions agree with TRBD1. V shed 4 bases and J 5 bases; nucleotides not matched to a gene: 8. Germline lookup yields CDR1 SGDLS and CDR2 YYNGEE. The CDR3 contains 15 residues. Written as DNA, the CDR3 is TGTGCCAGCAGCAGGCGGGGGACAGCAAATGAAAAACTGTTTTTT. This translates into CASSRRGTANEKLFF.

This clonotype was seen only a few times. CDR3 DNA: TGCAGCGTTCTTAGATTGGGGACCTACGAGCAGTACTTC. Translated: CSVLRLGTYEQYF. The V gene is TRBV29-1, the J gene TRBJ2-7; the D is unclear. Germline CDR1 SQVTM, CDR2 ANQGSEA. This CDR3 region has 13 residues. V was trimmed by 5 bases and J by 2 bases, leaving 13 bases between them.

This clonotype was recorded a few times. V gene TRBV6-1 combines with J gene TRBJ1-5; D remains ambiguous. V was clipped by 9 bases and J by 6 bases, with 12 bases between them. Per the germline V gene, CDR1 is MNHNS and CDR2 is SASEGT. The CDR3 has 12 residues. The CDR3 reads CASGEISQPQHF. The CDR3 nucleotides are TGTGCCAGTGGTGAGATTAGTCAGCCCCAGCATTTT.

The DNA of the CDR3 is TGTGCCAGCAGTGGGGCAGAGAGTCTCTATGGCTACACCTTC. It yields the protein CASSGAESLYGYTF. V usage is TRBV25-1 and J usage is TRBJ1-2; D is undetermined. CDR1 is MGHDK, CDR2 SYGVNS, per germline. The germline V and J ends were trimmed by 4 bases and 4 bases, with 13 bases remaining between them. This CDR3 has 14 amino acids.

V and J are TRBV2 and TRBJ2-2; D is possibly TRBD2 (5 bases). V lost 7 bases and J lost 3, with 15 bases in between. In germline, CDR1 is SNHLY, CDR2 FYNNEI. The CDR3 spans 15 residues. The CDR3: CASTLRDGDTGELFF. CDR3 DNA: TGTGCCAGCACCTTGAGAGACGGGGACACCGGGGAGCTGTTTTTT.